Sequencing of this T cell receptor beta chain was carried out in a study of T cell repertoires in MIS-A myocarditis. The method was immunoSEQ multiplex PCR; TCRdb's version includes in-frame clones alone and lacks a portion of them. Here the sample spans more than 9,000 clones, around 89% being singletons. The length of the CDR3 is 15 residues. Per the germline V gene, CDR1 is LGHNA and CDR2 is YSLEER. V lost 3 bases and J 2 bases, leaving 11 bases between the germline ends. Sequencing was performed on thoracic lymph node tissue obtained at autopsy. This receptor was taken from a man younger than 35 with fulminant myocarditis from multisystem inflammatory syndrome in adults (MIS-A) after COVID-19. The chain uses TRBV4-3 and TRBJ1-5; no clear D. The DNA of the CDR3 is TGCGCCAGCAGCCAGGACCCCCGGGGCAATCAGCCCCAGCATTTT. Translating it yields CASSQDPRGNQPQHF.